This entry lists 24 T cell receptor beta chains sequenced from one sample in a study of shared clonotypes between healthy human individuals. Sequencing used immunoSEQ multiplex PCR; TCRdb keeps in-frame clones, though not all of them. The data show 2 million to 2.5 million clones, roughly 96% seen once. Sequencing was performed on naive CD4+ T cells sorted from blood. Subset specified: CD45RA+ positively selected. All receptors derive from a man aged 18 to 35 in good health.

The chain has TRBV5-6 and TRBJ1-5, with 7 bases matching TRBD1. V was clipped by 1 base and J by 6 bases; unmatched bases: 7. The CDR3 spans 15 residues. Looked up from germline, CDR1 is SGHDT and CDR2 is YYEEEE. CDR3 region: CASSLRKGAAQPQHF. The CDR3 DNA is TGTGCCAGCAGCTTGAGGAAGGGGGCGGCTCAGCCCCAGCATTTT. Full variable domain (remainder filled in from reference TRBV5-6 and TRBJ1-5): DAGVTQSPTHLIKTRGQQVTLRCSPKSGHDTVSWYQQALGQGPQFIFQYYEEEERQRGNFPDRFSGHQFPNYSSELNVNALLLGDSALYLCASSLRKGAAQPQHFGDGTRLSIL.

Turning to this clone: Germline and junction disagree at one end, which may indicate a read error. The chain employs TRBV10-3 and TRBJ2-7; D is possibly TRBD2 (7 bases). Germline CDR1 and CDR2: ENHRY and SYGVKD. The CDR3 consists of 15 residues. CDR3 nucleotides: TGTGCCATCATTGAGGGGGTTAGCGGGCTATACGAGCAGTACTTC. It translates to CAIIEGVSGLYEQYF.

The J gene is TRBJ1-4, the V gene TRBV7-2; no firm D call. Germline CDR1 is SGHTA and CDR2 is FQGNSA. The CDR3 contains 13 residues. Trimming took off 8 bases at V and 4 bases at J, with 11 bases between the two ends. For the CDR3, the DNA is TGTGCCAGCGGGAGCGGCCTTAATGAAAAACTGTTTTTT. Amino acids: CASGSGLNEKLFF.

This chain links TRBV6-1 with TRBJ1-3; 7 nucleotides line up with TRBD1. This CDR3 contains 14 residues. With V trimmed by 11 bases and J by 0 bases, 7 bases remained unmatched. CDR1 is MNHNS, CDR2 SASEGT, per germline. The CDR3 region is CAGGQPGSGNTIYF. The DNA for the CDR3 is TGTGCCGGGGGACAGCCAGGCTCTGGAAACACCATATATTTT.

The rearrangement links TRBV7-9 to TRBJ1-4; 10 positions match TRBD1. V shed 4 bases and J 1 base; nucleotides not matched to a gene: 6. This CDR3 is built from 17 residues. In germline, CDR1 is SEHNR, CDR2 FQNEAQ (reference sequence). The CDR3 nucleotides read TGTGCCAGCAGCTCCCGGGACAGGGGACGAACTAATGAAAAACTGTTTTTT. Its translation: CASSSRDRGRTNEKLFF. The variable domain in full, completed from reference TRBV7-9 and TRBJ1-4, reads DTGVSQNPRHKITKRGQNVTFRCDPISEHNRLYWYRQTLGQGPEFLTYFQNEAQLEKSRLLSDRFSAERPKGSFSTLEIQRTEQGDSAMYLCASSSRDRGRTNEKLFFGSGTQLSVL.

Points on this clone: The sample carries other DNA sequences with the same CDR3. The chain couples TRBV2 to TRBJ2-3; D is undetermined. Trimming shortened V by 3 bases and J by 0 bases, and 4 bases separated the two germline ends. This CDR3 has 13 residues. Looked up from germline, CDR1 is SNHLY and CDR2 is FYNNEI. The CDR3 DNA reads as TGTGCCAGCAGTGACGTTAGCACAGATACGCAGTATTTT. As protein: CASSDVSTDTQYF.

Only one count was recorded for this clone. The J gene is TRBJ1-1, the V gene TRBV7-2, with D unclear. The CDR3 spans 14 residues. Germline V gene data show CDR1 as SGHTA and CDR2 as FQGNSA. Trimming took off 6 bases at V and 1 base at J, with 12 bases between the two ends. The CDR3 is CASRGRDPNTEAFF. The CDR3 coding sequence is TGTGCCAGCAGGGGGAGGGATCCGAACACTGAAGCTTTCTTT.

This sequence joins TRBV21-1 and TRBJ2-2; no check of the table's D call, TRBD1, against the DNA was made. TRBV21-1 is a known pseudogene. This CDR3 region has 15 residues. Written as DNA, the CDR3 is TGTGCCAGCCAGACAGGGAACGTATGCACCGGGGAGCTGTTTTTT. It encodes CASQTGNVCTGELFF.

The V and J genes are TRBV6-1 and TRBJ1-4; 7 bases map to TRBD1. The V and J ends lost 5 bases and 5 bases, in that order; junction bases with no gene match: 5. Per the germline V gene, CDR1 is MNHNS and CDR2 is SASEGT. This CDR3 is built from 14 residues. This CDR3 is CASSWTGFNEKLFF. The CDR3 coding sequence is TGTGCCAGCAGTTGGACAGGCTTCAATGAAAAACTGTTTTTT.

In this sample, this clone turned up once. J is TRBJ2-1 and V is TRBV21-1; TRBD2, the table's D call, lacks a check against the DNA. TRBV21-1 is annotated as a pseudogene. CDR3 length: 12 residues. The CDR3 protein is CASISSNNEQFF. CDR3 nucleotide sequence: TGTGCCAGCATTTCTAGCAACAATGAGCAGTTCTTC.

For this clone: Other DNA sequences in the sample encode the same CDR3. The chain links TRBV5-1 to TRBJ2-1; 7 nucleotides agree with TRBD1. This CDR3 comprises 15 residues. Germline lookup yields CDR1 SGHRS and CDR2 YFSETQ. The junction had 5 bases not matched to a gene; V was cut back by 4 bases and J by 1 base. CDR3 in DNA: TGCGCCAGCAGCCTCGGGACAGCTTCCTACAATGAGCAGTTCTTC. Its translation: CASSLGTASYNEQFF.

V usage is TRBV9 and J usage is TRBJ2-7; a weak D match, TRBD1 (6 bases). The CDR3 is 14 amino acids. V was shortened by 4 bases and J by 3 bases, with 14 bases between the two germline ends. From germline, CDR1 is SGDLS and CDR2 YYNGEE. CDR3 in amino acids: CASSPRGQLYEQYF. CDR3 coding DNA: TGTGCCAGCAGCCCCCGGGGACAACTCTACGAGCAGTACTTC. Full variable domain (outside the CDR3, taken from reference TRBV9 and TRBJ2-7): DSGVTQTPKHLITATGQRVTLRCSPRSGDLSVYWYQQSLDQGLQFLIQYYNGEERAKGNILERFSAQQFPDLHSELNLSSLELGDSALYFCASSPRGQLYEQYFGPGTRLTVT.

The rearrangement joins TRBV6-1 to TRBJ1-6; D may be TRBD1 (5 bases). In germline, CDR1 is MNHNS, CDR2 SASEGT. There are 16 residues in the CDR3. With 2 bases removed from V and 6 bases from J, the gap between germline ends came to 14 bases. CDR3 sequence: CASSELGARGNSPLHF. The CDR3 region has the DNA TGTGCCAGCAGTGAACTCGGGGCCCGGGGTAATTCACCCCTCCACTTT.

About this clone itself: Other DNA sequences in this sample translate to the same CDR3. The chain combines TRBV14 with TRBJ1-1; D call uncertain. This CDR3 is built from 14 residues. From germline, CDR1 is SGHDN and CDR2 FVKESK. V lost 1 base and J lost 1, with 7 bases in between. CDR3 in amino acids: CASSQGGWNTEAFF. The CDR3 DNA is TGTGCCAGCAGCCAAGGGGGTTGGAACACTGAAGCTTTCTTT. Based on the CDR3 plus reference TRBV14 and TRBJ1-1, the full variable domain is EAGVTQFPSHSVIEKGQTVTLRCDPISGHDNLYWYRRVMGKEIKFLLHFVKESKQDESGMPNNRFLAERTGGTYSTLKVQPAELEDSGVYFCASSQGGWNTEAFFGQGTRLTVV.

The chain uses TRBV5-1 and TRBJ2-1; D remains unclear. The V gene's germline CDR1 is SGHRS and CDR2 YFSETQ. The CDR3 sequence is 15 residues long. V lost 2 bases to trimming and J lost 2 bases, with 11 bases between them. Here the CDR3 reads CASSLEAAPYNEQFF. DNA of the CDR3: TGCGCCAGCAGCTTAGAGGCAGCCCCCTACAATGAGCAGTTCTTC.

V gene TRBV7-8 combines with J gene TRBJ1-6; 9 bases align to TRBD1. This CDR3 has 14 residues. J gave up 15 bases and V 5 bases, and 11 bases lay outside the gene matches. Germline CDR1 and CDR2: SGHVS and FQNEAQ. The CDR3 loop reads CASSPRDRAVHLHF. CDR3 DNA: TGTGCCAGCAGCCCGCGGGACAGGGCTGTTCACCTCCACTTT.

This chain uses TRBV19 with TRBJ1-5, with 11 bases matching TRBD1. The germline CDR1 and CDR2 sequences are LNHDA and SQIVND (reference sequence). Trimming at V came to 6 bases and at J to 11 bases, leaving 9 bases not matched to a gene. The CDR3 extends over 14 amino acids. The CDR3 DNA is TGTGCCAGTAGACCCGGGACAGGGGGAATGTCCCAGCATTTT. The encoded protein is CASRPGTGGMSQHF.

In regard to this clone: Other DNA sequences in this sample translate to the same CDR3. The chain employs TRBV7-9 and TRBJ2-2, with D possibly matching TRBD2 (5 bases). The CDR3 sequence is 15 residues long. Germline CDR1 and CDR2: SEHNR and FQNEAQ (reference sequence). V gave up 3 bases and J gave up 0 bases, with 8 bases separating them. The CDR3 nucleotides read TGTGCCAGCAGCTTGAGCGGAACGAACACCGGGGAGCTGTTTTTT. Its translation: CASSLSGTNTGELFF.

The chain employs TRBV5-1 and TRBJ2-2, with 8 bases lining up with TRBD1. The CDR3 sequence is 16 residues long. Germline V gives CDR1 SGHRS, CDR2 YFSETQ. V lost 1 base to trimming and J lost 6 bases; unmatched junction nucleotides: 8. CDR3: CASSLTLTGAAGELFF. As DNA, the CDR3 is TGCGCCAGCAGCTTGACCCTGACAGGGGCCGCCGGGGAGCTGTTTTTT.

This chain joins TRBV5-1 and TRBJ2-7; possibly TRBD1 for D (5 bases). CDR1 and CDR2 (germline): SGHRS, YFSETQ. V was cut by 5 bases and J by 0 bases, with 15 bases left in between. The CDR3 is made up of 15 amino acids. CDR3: CASSWTTDPSYEQYF. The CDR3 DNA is TGCGCCAGCAGTTGGACGACAGATCCCTCCTACGAGCAGTACTTC.

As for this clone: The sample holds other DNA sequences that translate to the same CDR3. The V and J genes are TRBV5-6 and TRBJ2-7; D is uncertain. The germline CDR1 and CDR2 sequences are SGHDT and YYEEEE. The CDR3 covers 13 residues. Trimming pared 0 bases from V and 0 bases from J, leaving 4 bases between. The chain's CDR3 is CASSLVSSYEQYF. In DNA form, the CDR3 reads TGTGCCAGCAGCTTGGTGAGCTCCTACGAGCAGTACTTC.

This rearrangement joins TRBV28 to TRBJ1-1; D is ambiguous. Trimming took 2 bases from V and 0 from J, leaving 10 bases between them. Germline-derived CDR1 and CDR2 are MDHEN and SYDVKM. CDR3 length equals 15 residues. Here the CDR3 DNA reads TGTGCCAGCAGTTTACCTCCCGGGATGAACACTGAAGCTTTCTTT. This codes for CASSLPPGMNTEAFF.

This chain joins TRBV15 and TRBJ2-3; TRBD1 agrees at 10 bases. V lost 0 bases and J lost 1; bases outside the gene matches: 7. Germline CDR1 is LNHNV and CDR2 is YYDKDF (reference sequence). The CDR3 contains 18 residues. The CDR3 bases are TGTGCCACCAGCAGAGATAATCGGGGACAGGGGCGCACAGATACGCAGTATTTT. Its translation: CATSRDNRGQGRTDTQYF.

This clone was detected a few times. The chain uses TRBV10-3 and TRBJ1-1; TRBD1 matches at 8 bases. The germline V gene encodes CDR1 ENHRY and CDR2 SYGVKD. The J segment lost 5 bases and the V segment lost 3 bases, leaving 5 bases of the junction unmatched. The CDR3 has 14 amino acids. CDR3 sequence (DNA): TGTGCCATCAGTGAATGGACAGGGCGGACTGAAGCTTTCTTT. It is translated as CAISEWTGRTEAFF.